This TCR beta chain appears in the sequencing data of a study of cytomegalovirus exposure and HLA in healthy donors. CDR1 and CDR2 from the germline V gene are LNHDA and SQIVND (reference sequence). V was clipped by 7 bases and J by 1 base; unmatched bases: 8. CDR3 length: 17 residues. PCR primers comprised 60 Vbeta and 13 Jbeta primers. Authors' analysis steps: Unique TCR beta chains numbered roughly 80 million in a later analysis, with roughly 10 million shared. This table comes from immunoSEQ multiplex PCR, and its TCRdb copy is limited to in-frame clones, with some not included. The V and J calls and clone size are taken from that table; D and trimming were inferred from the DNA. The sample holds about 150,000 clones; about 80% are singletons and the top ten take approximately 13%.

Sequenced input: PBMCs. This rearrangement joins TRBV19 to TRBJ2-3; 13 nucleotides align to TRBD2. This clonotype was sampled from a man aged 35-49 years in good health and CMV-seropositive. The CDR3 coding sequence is TGTGCCAGTAACGAGGGGGGACTAGCGGGACGCACAGATACGCAGTATTTT. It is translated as CASNEGGLAGRTDTQYF.